The 32 T cell receptor beta chains below come from one sample, sequenced in a study of blood T cell repertoires in COVID-19 (dated by TCRdb to about 2020). Library preparation used the immunoSEQ multiplex PCR assay. TCRdb took over this immuneACCESS table, retaining in-frame rearrangements with V and J assigned. Such tables are incomplete; in checked studies, under half of the missing clones stem from an unresolved V gene, and the remainder is unexplained. The sample contains some 320,000 clones, 65% to 90% of them found a single time. The top ten clones comprise 7.2% of the sample. What was sequenced was peripheral blood. These receptors came from a human donor in a cohort sampled during active COVID-19.

The chain has TRBV10-3 and TRBJ2-2; D not resolved. Trimming stripped 2 bases from V and 0 bases from J, with 7 bases between. The length of the CDR3 is 15 residues. Germline V gene data show CDR1 as ENHRY and CDR2 as SYGVKD. DNA of the CDR3: TGTGCCATCAGTGAGATAACAGCGAACACCGGGGAGCTGTTTTTT. Its protein is CAISEITANTGELFF.

V and J are TRBV30 and TRBJ2-3; TRBD2 aligns across 8 bases. Losses at the gene ends were 1 base for V and 4 bases for J; bases not matched to a gene: 19. CDR3 length equals 19 residues. Germline CDR1 is GTSNPN and CDR2 is SVGIG (reference sequence). The CDR3 DNA sequence: TGTGCCTGGAGTGAAGGGCGGGGGGCCCGGACTACGTTGGCAGATACGCAGTATTTT. Translated: CAWSEGRGARTTLADTQYF.

This CDR3 reads CASSIQGTGNTEAFF. The CDR3 DNA reads TGTGCCAGCAGCATCCAAGGGACAGGGAACACTGAAGCTTTCTTT. This chain uses TRBV9 with TRBJ1-1; 8 bases line up with TRBD1. Germline values: CDR1 SGDLS, CDR2 YYNGEE. The ends lost 4 bases at V and 1 base at J; junction bases unmatched: 6. The CDR3 has 15 residues.

The V call is TRBV6-1, the J call TRBJ1-1; the D is unclear. V was clipped by 2 bases and J by 1 base, with 5 bases between them. This CDR3 has 13 residues. Germline V gives CDR1 MNHNS, CDR2 SASEGT. CDR3 sequence reads: CASSERGNTEAFF. The CDR3 DNA reads TGTGCCAGCAGTGAAAGAGGGAACACTGAAGCTTTCTTT.

The V gene is TRBV18, the J gene TRBJ2-7; TRBD2 might be the D (5 bases). Germline assignment: CDR1 KGHSH and CDR2 LQKENI. The V and J ends lost 3 bases and 1 base respectively, with 10 bases between them. The CDR3 extends over 14 amino acids. The CDR3 loop is CASSPPGLSYEQYF. In DNA, the CDR3 is TGTGCCAGCTCACCTCCGGGATTATCCTACGAGCAGTACTTC.

This clone was seen only a few times. The V gene is TRBV7-5, the J gene TRBJ1-5; the D call of TRBD1 is as the table states it, not checked on the DNA. TRBV7-5 is classified as a pseudogene. This CDR3 is 17 amino acids long. In nucleotides, the CDR3 is TGTGTCAGAAGCTCATCAGGGGAGCTTATTAGACGTCAGCCCCAGCATTTT. Residues: CVRSSSGELIRRQPQHF.

The chain joins TRBV10-3 to TRBJ1-1; D gene unclear. CDR3 size: 14 residues. CDR1 is ENHRY, CDR2 SYGVKD, per germline. The V end was cut by 6 bases, the J end by 1 base, with 12 bases between. The CDR3 DNA reads TGTGCCATCAGGACCTCGACAACGAACACTGAAGCTTTCTTT. Translating it yields CAIRTSTTNTEAFF.

The rearrangement links TRBV30 to TRBJ2-3, with D maybe TRBD2 (5 bases). Germline V lookup: CDR1 GTSNPN, CDR2 SVGIG (reference sequence). The CDR3 length is 15 residues. V was clipped by 8 bases and J by 2 bases, with 20 bases between them. The CDR3 DNA reads as TGTGCCCAATCCCCCGGGGTACAGAACACAGATACGCAGTATTTT. Residues: CAQSPGVQNTDTQYF.

Only a few counts were recorded for this clone. The J gene is TRBJ1-1, the V gene TRBV19; D gene unclear. Germline lookup yields CDR1 LNHDA and CDR2 SQIVND (reference sequence). The CDR3 has 14 residues. The ends were cut back, 6 bases at V and 0 bases at J, with 11 bases in the middle. CDR3 in DNA: TGTGCCAGTAGGGAGAGCAATATGAACACTGAAGCTTTCTTT. This gives the protein CASRESNMNTEAFF. Variable domain in full (rest from reference TRBV19 and TRBJ1-1): DGGITQSPKYLFRKEGQNVTLSCEQNLNHDAMYWYRQDPGQGLRLIYYSQIVNDFQKGDIAEGYSVSREKKESFPLTVTSAQKNPTAFYLCASRESNMNTEAFFGQGTRLTVV.

The gene calls are TRBV7-9 and TRBJ1-2, with unresolved D. The V and J ends lost 4 bases and 1 base respectively, with 16 bases between them. This CDR3 contains 16 residues. Per the germline V gene, CDR1 is SEHNR and CDR2 is FQNEAQ (reference sequence). The CDR3 sequence is CASSSYLQTFNYGYTF. Here the CDR3 DNA reads TGTGCCAGCAGCTCCTACCTACAGACGTTTAACTATGGCTACACCTTC.

The V call is TRBV7-9, the J call TRBJ1-2; D is possibly TRBD1 (6 bases). Germline V lookup: CDR1 SEHNR, CDR2 FQNEAQ (reference sequence). This CDR3 spans 13 amino acids. The V end was cut by 5 bases, the J end by 5 bases, with 12 bases between. CDR3 sequence (DNA): TGTGCCAGCAGCCTCGACAGGCGTTATGGCTACACCTTC. It codes for CASSLDRRYGYTF.

The V gene is TRBV14, the J gene TRBJ2-2, with TRBD1 matching over 7 bases. Trimming removed 4 bases from V and 5 bases from J; junction bases left unmatched: 4. The V gene's germline CDR1 is SGHDN and CDR2 FVKESK. The CDR3 consists of 14 residues. The CDR3 DNA reads TGTGCCAGCAGCCGGACAGGACCTACCGGGGAGCTGTTTTTT. Protein sequence: CASSRTGPTGELFF.

This chain joins TRBV5-6 and TRBJ2-2; D is unresolved. The CDR3 length is 14 residues. Deletions cut 0 bases from V and 7 bases from J, with 10 bases between. Germline assignment: CDR1 SGHDT and CDR2 YYEEEE. CDR3 coding DNA: TGTGCCAGCAGCTTGGGAGGCGACGGCGGGGAGCTGTTTTTT. This codes for CASSLGGDGGELFF.

This chain uses TRBV5-1 with TRBJ2-1; TRBD2 aligns across 7 bases. This CDR3 is built from 15 residues. With 4 bases clipped from V and 2 bases from J, the junction kept 6 bases outside the gene matches. The V gene's germline CDR1 is SGHRS and CDR2 YFSETQ. CDR3 region: CASSPLGGAYNEQFF. In nucleotides, the CDR3 is TGCGCCAGCAGCCCACTGGGGGGGGCCTACAATGAGCAGTTCTTC. Looking up the rest from reference TRBV5-1 and TRBJ2-1 gives the full variable domain: KAGVTQTPRYLIKTRGQQVTLSCSPISGHRSVSWYQQTPGQGLQFLFEYFSETQRNKGNFPGRFSGRQFSNSRSEMNVSTLELGDSALYLCASSPLGGAYNEQFFGPGTRLTVL.

The J gene is TRBJ2-5, the V gene TRBV19; D is unresolved. CDR3 length: 14 amino acids. From germline, CDR1 is LNHDA and CDR2 SQIVND (reference sequence). V lost 7 bases to trimming and J lost 0 bases, with 12 bases between them. CDR3 sequence: CASKDTLYQETQYF. The CDR3 bases are TGTGCCAGTAAAGACACCCTGTACCAAGAGACCCAGTACTTC.

The rearrangement joins TRBV5-1 to TRBJ2-2, with 7 bases fitting TRBD1. The CDR3 is 16 residues long. In germline, CDR1 is SGHRS, CDR2 YFSETQ. V was clipped by 3 bases and J by 0 bases; unmatched bases: 5. The CDR3 reads CASSSDQGANTGELFF. For the CDR3, the DNA is TGCGCCAGCAGCTCTGACCAGGGGGCGAACACCGGGGAGCTGTTTTTT.

This clone has just one count. The chain uses TRBV30 and TRBJ2-4; 9 bases align to TRBD2. This CDR3 comprises 15 residues. V lost 1 base and J lost 5; bases outside the gene matches: 6. Germline V lookup: CDR1 GTSNPN, CDR2 SVGIG (reference sequence). CDR3 region: CAWSGLAGQQNIQYF. The CDR3 DNA is TGTGCCTGGAGTGGGCTAGCGGGACAGCAAAACATTCAGTACTTC.

The V gene is TRBV25-1, the J gene TRBJ2-7; the D is unclear. This CDR3 is 11 amino acids long. V lost 6 bases to trimming and J lost 3 bases, with 6 bases between them. Per the germline V gene, CDR1 is MGHDK and CDR2 is SYGVNS. The CDR3 region has the DNA TGTGCCAGCAGCCAGTTCTACGAGCAGTACTTC. This gives the protein CASSQFYEQYF.

This chain joins TRBV7-3 and TRBJ1-3, with D perhaps TRBD1 (5 bases). This CDR3 is 14 amino acids long. The V gene lost 5 bases and the J gene lost 0 bases, with 8 bases spanning the gap. Germline V gene sequence: CDR1 SGHTA, CDR2 FQGTGA. The CDR3 loop is CASSPTVSGNTIYF. DNA for the CDR3: TGTGCCAGCAGCCCGACAGTCTCTGGAAACACCATATATTTT.

The chain recombines TRBV27 with TRBJ2-3; tentatively, D is TRBD1 (5 bases). Germline V gives CDR1 MNHEY, CDR2 SMNVEV (reference sequence). The CDR3 has 17 amino acids. V lost 7 bases to trimming and J lost 0 bases, with 20 bases between them. The CDR3: CASTGPRDRFSTDTQYF. In DNA, the CDR3 is TGTGCCAGCACCGGTCCGCGTGACAGATTTAGCACAGATACGCAGTATTTT.

The chain combines TRBV24-1 with TRBJ2-6; D not resolved. The ends were cut back, 9 bases at V and 0 bases at J, with 14 bases in the middle. CDR1 KGHDR and CDR2 SFDVKD come from the germline V gene. The CDR3 loop spans 16 amino acids. DNA of the CDR3: TGTGCCACCCGCGGTACGGATGACTCTGGGGCCAACGTCCTGACTTTC. Translated, it gives CATRGTDDSGANVLTF.

This chain connects TRBV24-1 to TRBJ2-3; D not certain. V gave up 3 bases and J gave up 5 bases, with 8 bases separating them. This CDR3 contains 13 residues. Germline values: CDR1 KGHDR, CDR2 SFDVKD. CDR3 sequence reads: CATSDEVGDTQYF. The CDR3 DNA sequence: TGTGCCACCAGTGATGAGGTTGGAGATACGCAGTATTTT.

V usage is TRBV12-5 and J usage is TRBJ1-2; the D gene is possibly TRBD1 (5 bases). The V and J ends lost 5 bases and 4 bases respectively, with 17 bases between them. This CDR3 is built from 15 residues. Germline lookup yields CDR1 LGHNT and CDR2 FRNRAP. The CDR3 here is CASGRAPGLTYGYTF. CDR3 nucleotides: TGTGCTAGTGGTAGAGCCCCGGGACTGACCTATGGCTACACCTTC.

The chain uses TRBV6-5 and TRBJ2-7; 8 bases fit TRBD2. The ends lost 3 bases at V and 4 bases at J; junction bases unmatched: 2. Germline V gene data show CDR1 as MNHEY and CDR2 as SVGAGI. The CDR3 has 13 residues. CDR3 bases: TGTGCCAGCAGTTATGGACTAGCTTACGAGCAGTACTTC. The encoded protein is CASSYGLAYEQYF.

The genes are TRBV7-2 and TRBJ2-7; D call uncertain. This CDR3 has 14 residues. The V gene lost 4 bases and the J gene lost 2 bases, with 12 bases spanning the gap. Per the germline V gene, CDR1 is SGHTA and CDR2 is FQGNSA. The CDR3 spells CASSWKLGPYEQYF. The CDR3 nucleotides are TGTGCCAGCAGCTGGAAACTGGGCCCCTACGAGCAGTACTTC.

This chain connects TRBV7-9 to TRBJ2-7; 7 bases align to TRBD2. Germline CDR1 SEHNR, CDR2 FQNEAQ (reference sequence). The CDR3 is made up of 12 amino acids. V shed 5 bases and J 3 bases; nucleotides not matched to a gene: 1. CDR3 coding DNA: TGTGCCAGCAGCGGGAGGGGCTACGAGCAGTACTTC. It translates to CASSGRGYEQYF. The whole variable domain, remainder taken from reference TRBV7-9 and TRBJ2-7, is DTGVSQNPRHKITKRGQNVTFRCDPISEHNRLYWYRQTLGQGPEFLTYFQNEAQLEKSRLLSDRFSAERPKGSFSTLEIQRTEQGDSAMYLCASSGRGYEQYFGPGTRLTVT.

The chain's CDR3 is CASTGQGNQPQHF. The CDR3, as DNA: TGTGCCAGCACGGGACAGGGAAATCAGCCCCAGCATTTT. The gene calls are TRBV2 and TRBJ1-5; TRBD1 matches at 9 bases. The CDR3 spans 13 residues. The trim removed 7 bases at V and 4 bases at J, leaving 2 bases unmatched. Per the germline V gene, CDR1 is SNHLY and CDR2 is FYNNEI.

The chain combines TRBV30 with TRBJ2-5; possible D gene TRBD1, 5 bases. The CDR3 totals 13 residues. V was clipped by 5 bases and J by 1 base, with 11 bases between them. Per the germline V gene, CDR1 is GTSNPN and CDR2 is SVGIG (reference sequence). The CDR3 spells CAWRRQIQETQYF. CDR3 nucleotide sequence: TGTGCCTGGCGACGACAGATCCAAGAGACCCAGTACTTC.

The chain is built from TRBV7-3 and TRBJ2-2, with 10 bases lining up with TRBD2. V lost 2 bases to trimming and J lost 3 bases; unmatched junction nucleotides: 3. The CDR3 has 16 amino acids. The germline CDR1 and CDR2 sequences are SGHTA and FQGTGA. Here the CDR3 reads CASSLQLAGHTGELFF. CDR3 DNA sequence: TGTGCCAGCAGCTTACAACTAGCGGGGCACACCGGGGAGCTGTTTTTT.

CDR3 residues: CASSEFRGEQFF. The DNA for the CDR3 is TGTGCCAGCAGTGAATTTCGGGGAGAGCAGTTCTTC. The chain is built from TRBV6-1 and TRBJ2-1, with D maybe TRBD2 (5 bases). V shed 2 bases and J shed 10 bases, with 9 bases lying between them. This CDR3 has 12 residues. Germline loops: CDR1 MNHNS, CDR2 SASEGT.

This rearrangement joins TRBV19 to TRBJ1-2, with D uncertain. From germline, CDR1 is LNHDA and CDR2 SQIVND (reference sequence). The CDR3 spans 11 residues. The ends were cut back, 8 bases at V and 7 bases at J, with 11 bases in the middle. The CDR3 coding sequence is TGTGCCAGTGGAGGACTGGGTGGCTACACCTTC. The encoded protein is CASGGLGGYTF.

This clone has only a few counts. The genes are TRBV27 and TRBJ2-1; tentatively, D is TRBD1 (5 bases). The CDR3 spans 13 residues. Trimming cost V 3 bases and J 9 bases, with 12 bases left between them. CDR1 and CDR2 (germline): MNHEY, SMNVEV (reference sequence). The CDR3 reads CASSFVLQGEQFF. In DNA form, the CDR3 reads TGTGCCAGCAGTTTTGTTCTCCAGGGTGAGCAGTTCTTC.